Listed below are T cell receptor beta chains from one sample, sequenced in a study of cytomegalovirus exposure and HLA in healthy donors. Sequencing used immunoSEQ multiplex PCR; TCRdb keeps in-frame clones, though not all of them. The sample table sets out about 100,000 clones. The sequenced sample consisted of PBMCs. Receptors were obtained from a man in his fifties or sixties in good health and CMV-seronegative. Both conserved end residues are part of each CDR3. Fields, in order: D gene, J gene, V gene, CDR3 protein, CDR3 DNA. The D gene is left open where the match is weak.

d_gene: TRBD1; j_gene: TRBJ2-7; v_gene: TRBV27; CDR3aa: CASSLGQGHEQYF; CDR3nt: TGTGCCAGCAGTCTGGGACAGGGCCACGAGCAGTACTTC
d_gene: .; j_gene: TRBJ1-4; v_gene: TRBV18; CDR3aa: CASQTAASEKLFF; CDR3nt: TGTGCCAGTCAGACAGCAGCATCCGAAAAACTGTTTTTT
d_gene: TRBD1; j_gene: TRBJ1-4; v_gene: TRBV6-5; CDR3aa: CASSYTGGINEKLFF; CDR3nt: TGTGCCAGCAGTTACACAGGGGGCATTAATGAAAAACTGTTTTTT
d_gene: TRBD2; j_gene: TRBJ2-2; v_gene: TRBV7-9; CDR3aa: CASSLLSGGTGELFF; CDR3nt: TGTGCCAGCAGCTTACTTTCCGGGGGGACCGGGGAGCTGTTTTTT
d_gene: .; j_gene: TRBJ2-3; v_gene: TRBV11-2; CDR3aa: CASSPYLGRGDGPDTQYF; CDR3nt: TGTGCCAGCAGCCCCTACCTTGGGAGGGGGGACGGGCCAGATACGCAGTATTTT
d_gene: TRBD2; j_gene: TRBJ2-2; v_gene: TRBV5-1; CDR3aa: CASSTGTSGGGTGELFF; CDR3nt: TGCGCCAGCAGCACCGGGACTAGCGGAGGGGGGACCGGGGAGCTGTTTTTT
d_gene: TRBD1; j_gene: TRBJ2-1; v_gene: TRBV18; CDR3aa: CASSLHGQVEDNEQFF; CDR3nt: TGTGCCAGCTCACTTCACGGACAGGTGGAGGACAATGAGCAGTTCTTC
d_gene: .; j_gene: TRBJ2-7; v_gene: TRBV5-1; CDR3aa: CASRRTGGVPQQYF; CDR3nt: TGCGCCAGCAGACGAACAGGGGGGGTTCCACAGCAGTACTTC
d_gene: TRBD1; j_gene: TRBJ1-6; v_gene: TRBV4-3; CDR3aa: CASSPRDRDNSPLHF; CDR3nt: TGCGCCAGCAGCCCCCGGGACAGAGATAATTCACCCCTCCACTTT
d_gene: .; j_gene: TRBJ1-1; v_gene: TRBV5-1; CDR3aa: CASSFVTGNTEAFF; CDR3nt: TGCGCCAGCAGCTTCGTCACAGGCAACACTGAAGCTTTCTTT
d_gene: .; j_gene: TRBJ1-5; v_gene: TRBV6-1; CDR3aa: CASSAIRDYQRQPQHF; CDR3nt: TGTGCCAGCAGTGCTATCCGGGACTACCAGAGGCAGCCCCAGCATTTT
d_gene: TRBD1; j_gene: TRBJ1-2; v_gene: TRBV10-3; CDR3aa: CAISVGQGDYGYTF; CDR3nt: TGTGCCATCAGTGTGGGACAGGGGGACTATGGCTACACCTTC
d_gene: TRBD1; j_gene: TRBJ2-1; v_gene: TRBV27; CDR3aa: CASSFGTGGHNEQFF; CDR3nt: TGTGCCAGCAGTTTCGGGACAGGGGGGCACAATGAGCAGTTCTTC
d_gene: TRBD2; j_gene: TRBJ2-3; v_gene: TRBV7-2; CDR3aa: CASSYSGRGTDTQYF; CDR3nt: TGTGCCAGCAGTTATAGCGGGAGGGGAACAGATACGCAGTATTTT
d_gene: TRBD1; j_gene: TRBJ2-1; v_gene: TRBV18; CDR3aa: CASSPAGGSYREQFF; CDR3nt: TGTGCCAGCTCACCAGCAGGGGGCTCCTACAGAGAGCAGTTCTTC
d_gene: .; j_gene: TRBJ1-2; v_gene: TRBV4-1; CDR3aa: CASSQVPANYGYTF; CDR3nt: TGCGCCAGCAGCCAAGTTCCTGCTAACTATGGCTACACCTTC
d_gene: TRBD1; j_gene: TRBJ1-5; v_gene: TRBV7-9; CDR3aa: CASSSQGDSNQPQHF; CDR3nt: TGTGCCAGCAGCTCCCAGGGGGATAGCAATCAGCCCCAGCATTTT
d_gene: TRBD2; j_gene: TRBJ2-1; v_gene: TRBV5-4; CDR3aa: CASRKWGSGGPRNEQFF; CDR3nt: TGTGCCAGCAGAAAATGGGGTTCGGGAGGGCCTCGGAATGAGCAGTTCTTC
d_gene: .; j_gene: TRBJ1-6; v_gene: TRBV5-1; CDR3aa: CASSGKGTGSYNSPLHF; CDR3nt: TGCGCCAGCAGTGGTAAGGGTACGGGGTCCTATAATTCACCCCTCCACTTT
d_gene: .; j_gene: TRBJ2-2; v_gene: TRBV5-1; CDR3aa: CASSLGAPFGAGELFF; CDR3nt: TGCGCCAGCAGCTTGGGGGCACCCTTTGGTGCCGGGGAGCTGTTTTTT
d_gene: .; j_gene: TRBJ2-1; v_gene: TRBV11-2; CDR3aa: CASSEGQGGYNEQFF; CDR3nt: TGTGCCAGCAGCGAGGGGCAGGGGGGTTACAATGAGCAGTTCTTC
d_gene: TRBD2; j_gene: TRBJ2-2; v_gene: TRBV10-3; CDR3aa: CAIGPRIGRELLF; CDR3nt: TGTGCCATCGGCCCTCGTATCGGGAGGGAGCTGCTTTTT
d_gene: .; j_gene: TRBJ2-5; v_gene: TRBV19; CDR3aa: CASSNGTQYF; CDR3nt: TGTGCCAGTAGTAACGGGACCCAGTACTTC
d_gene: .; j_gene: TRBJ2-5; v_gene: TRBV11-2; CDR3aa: CASSLGSSSHQETQYF; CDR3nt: TGTGCCAGCAGCTTAGGAAGTTCTAGCCACCAAGAGACCCAGTACTTC
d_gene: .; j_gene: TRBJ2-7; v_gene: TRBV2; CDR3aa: CASSDDPRPGDYEQYF; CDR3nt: TGTGCCAGCAGTGATGATCCACGGCCGGGGGACTACGAGCAGTACTTC
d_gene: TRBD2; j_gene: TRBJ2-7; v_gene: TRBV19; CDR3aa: CASSIYLAGGFMWYERYF; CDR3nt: TGTGCCAGTAGTATTTATTTAGCGGGAGGGTTTATGTGGTACGAGCGGTACTTC
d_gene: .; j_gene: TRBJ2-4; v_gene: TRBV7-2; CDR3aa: CASSLGGDLDIQYF; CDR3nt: TGTGCCAGCAGCTTAGGTGGGGACTTGGACATTCAGTACTTC
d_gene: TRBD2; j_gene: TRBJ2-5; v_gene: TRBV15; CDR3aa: CATSRGGLAGQETQYF; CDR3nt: TGTGCCACCAGCAGAGGGGGACTAGCGGGACAAGAGACCCAGTACTTC
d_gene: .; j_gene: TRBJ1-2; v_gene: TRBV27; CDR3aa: CASSLRGNFYGYTF; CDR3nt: TGTGCCAGCAGTTTAAGGGGAAACTTCTATGGCTACACCTTC
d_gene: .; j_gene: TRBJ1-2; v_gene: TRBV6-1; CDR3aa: CASSETTNYGYTF; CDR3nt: TGTGCCAGCAGTGAAACAACCAACTATGGCTACACCTTC
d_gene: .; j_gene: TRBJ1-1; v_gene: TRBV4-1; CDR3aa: CASSQAGAGDTEAFF; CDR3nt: TGCGCCAGCAGCCAAGCTGGGGCGGGGGACACTGAAGCTTTCTTT
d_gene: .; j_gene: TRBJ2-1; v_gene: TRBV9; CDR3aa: CASSFSGGSYNEQFF; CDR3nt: TGTGCCAGCAGTTTTAGCGGAGGCTCCTACAATGAGCAGTTCTTC
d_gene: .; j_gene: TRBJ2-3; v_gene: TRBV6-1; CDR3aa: CASIRLGGTDTQYF; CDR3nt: TGTGCCAGCATCCGGCTCGGGGGCACAGATACGCAGTATTTT
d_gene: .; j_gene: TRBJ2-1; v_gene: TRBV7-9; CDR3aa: CASSIRDFWQFF; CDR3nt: TGTGCCAGCAGCATCCGGGACTTCTGGCAGTTCTTC
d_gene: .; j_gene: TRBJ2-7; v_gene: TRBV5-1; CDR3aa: CASTYGAGFYEQYF; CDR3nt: TGCGCCAGCACCTATGGGGCAGGGTTCTACGAGCAGTACTTC
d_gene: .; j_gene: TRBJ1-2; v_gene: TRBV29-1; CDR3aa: CSVLQDYGYTF; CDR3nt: TGCAGCGTCCTACAGGACTATGGCTACACCTTC
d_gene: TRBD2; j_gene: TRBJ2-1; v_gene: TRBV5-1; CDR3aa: CASSLGLGAGVGDEQFF; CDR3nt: TGCGCCAGCAGCTTGGGTCTAGGAGCGGGAGTAGGGGATGAGCAGTTCTTC